This TCR beta chain stems from a study of cytomegalovirus exposure and HLA in healthy donors. Overall study: The same platform was used for the 110 or so validation repertoires as for the 650 to 800 first-cohort repertoires, as reported in a later analysis.

Study-wide points: For cytomegalovirus status, the classifier reportedly gave diagnoses with high specificity and sensitivity. The majority of TCR sequences were rare, yet some public TCRs appeared in many donors.

CDR3 size: 15 residues. The germline V and J ends were trimmed by 4 bases and 2 bases, with 14 bases remaining between them. CDR1 is ENHRY and CDR2 is SYGVKD in the germline V gene. Regarding this clone: Its antigen is unknown.

Only in-frame clones appear in the TCRdb table, and some are missing; sequencing was by immunoSEQ multiplex PCR. Found here are roughly 240,000 clones, 87% of them singletons; the top ten hold 2.5% to 3%. Sequencing input: PBMCs. The sequence was obtained from a man aged 18 to 30 in good health and CMV-seronegative. The chain links TRBV10-3 to TRBJ1-2; possible D gene TRBD1, 6 bases. CDR3 sequence reads: CAISAQGRENYGYTF. CDR3 nucleotides: TGTGCCATCAGTGCCCAGGGGAGGGAGAACTATGGCTACACCTTC.